This is a list of T cell receptor beta chains from one sample in a study of cytomegalovirus exposure and HLA in healthy donors. Data came from immunoSEQ multiplex PCR; TCRdb stores just in-frame clones and leaves some out. The table shows over 100,000 clones, with around three quarters occurring only once. The sequencing sample was made of PBMCs. All receptors derive from a young woman in good health and CMV-seropositive. Both conserved end residues are part of each CDR3. Each record gives: J gene, clone size, V gene, D gene, CDR3 DNA, CDR3 protein. D genes are given only for firm matches. Only some rows state a clone size, as once, few, many or a class for expanded clones.

TRBJ1-5 | . | TRBV28 | TRBD1 | TGTGCCAGCAGTTTTGAGGGGACAGGACGGCAGCCCCAGCATTTT | CASSFEGTGRQPQHF
TRBJ2-7 | few | TRBV6-1 | . | TGTGCCAGCAGTGAGGGGCTAACCCCCTACGAGCAGTACTTC | CASSEGLTPYEQYF
TRBJ1-1 | . | TRBV9 | . | TGTGCCAGCAGCCCCCCCCACAGCACTGAAGCTTTCTTT | CASSPPHSTEAFF
TRBJ2-2 | . | TRBV14 | TRBD2 | TGTGCCAGCAGCCAAGATCGGGGACTAGCGGGATCGAACACCGGGGAGCTGTTTTTT | CASSQDRGLAGSNTGELFF
TRBJ2-7 | few | TRBV5-4 | . | TGTGCCAGCAGCTTGGGTTCCAACTACGAGCAGTACTTC | CASSLGSNYEQYF
TRBJ2-3 | . | TRBV7-3 | TRBD2 | TGTGCCAGCAGCTTAGGACTAGCGGGAGTCGATACGCAGTATTTT | CASSLGLAGVDTQYF
TRBJ2-1 | . | TRBV7-6 | TRBD2 | TGTGCCAGCAGCCCGCTAGCGGGATACTACAATGAGCAGTTCTTC | CASSPLAGYYNEQFF
TRBJ1-1 | . | TRBV4-1 | TRBD1 | TGCGCCAGCAGTAACAGGGGCACTGAAGCTTTCTTT | CASSNRGTEAFF
TRBJ2-5 | . | TRBV28 | TRBD1 | TGTGCCAGCAGTCTGGGACAGGGGGCAGGTGAGACCCAGTACTTC | CASSLGQGAGETQYF
TRBJ2-3 | . | TRBV5-1 | TRBD1 | TGCGCCAGCAGCCTGGGAGGGACAGGGCTCCTGGGCACAGATACGCAGTATTTT | CASSLGGTGLLGTDTQYF
TRBJ1-1 | . | TRBV27 | . | TGTGCCAGCAGCTCCCACAGGTTTGAAGCTTTCTTT | CASSSHRFEAFF
TRBJ1-5 | . | TRBV6-5 | . | TGTGCCAGCAGTTACTCGCAGTGGAGCAATCAGCCCCAGCATTTT | CASSYSQWSNQPQHF
TRBJ2-6 | . | TRBV27 | TRBD2 | TGTGCCAGCACTTTACGACTAGCGGGAGTCTCTGGGGCCAACGTCCTGACTTTC | CASTLRLAGVSGANVLTF
TRBJ1-1 | . | TRBV6-5 | TRBD1 | TGTGCCAGCAGTTTTTTACAGGGGGGGACTGAAGCTTTCTTT | CASSFLQGGTEAFF
TRBJ1-1 | once | TRBV10-2 | TRBD1 | TGCGCCAGCAGTGAGTCTAGGACAGGTGAAGCTTTCTTT | CASSESRTGEAFF
TRBJ1-2 | . | TRBV28 | . | TGTGCCACCCGGGATGCGGGCGATTATGGCTACACCTTC | CATRDAGDYGYTF
TRBJ2-5 | . | TRBV20-1 | . | TGCAGTGCTACCACGGCGGCCCAGTACTTC | CSATTAAQYF
TRBJ2-5 | . | TRBV29-1 | . | TGCAGCGTTGAAGACGTACCGGGTCCCGGAGGGGAGACCCAGTACTTC | CSVEDVPGPGGETQYF
TRBJ1-1 | . | TRBV9 | TRBD1 | TGTGCCAGCAGCGTCCAGGGGGGGAACACTGAAGCTTTCTTT | CASSVQGGNTEAFF
TRBJ1-2 | . | TRBV28 | . | TGTGCCAGCACAGGTAGCAGGGTCTATGGCTACACCTTC | CASTGSRVYGYTF
TRBJ2-7 | . | TRBV30 | TRBD1 | TGTGCCTGGAGAAGGGACAGGCCCTACGAGCAGTACTTC | CAWRRDRPYEQYF
TRBJ2-7 | . | TRBV28 | TRBD1 | TGTGCCAGCAGTTTACCCTCAGGGACAGAGCACGAGCAGTACTTC | CASSLPSGTEHEQYF
TRBJ2-3 | . | TRBV5-5 | . | TGTGCCAGCAGCTTTCAGGGGACAACAGATACGCAGTATTTT | CASSFQGTTDTQYF
TRBJ1-5 | . | TRBV7-9 | . | TGTGCCAGCAGCTCGGGCCGGGGTGAGCCCCAGCATTTT | CASSSGRGEPQHF
TRBJ2-7 | few | TRBV6-1 | TRBD1 | TGTGCCAGCACCCGACTACATACAGGGGGCGTCGAGCAGTACTTC | CASTRLHTGGVEQYF
TRBJ1-1 | . | TRBV28 | . | TGTGCCAGCATCGATACGGGAGGCGCTGAAGCTTTCTTT | CASIDTGGAEAFF
TRBJ2-5 | . | TRBV5-6 | . | TGTGCCAGCAGCTTGGGCGGGTTAGGGACCCAGTACTTC | CASSLGGLGTQYF
TRBJ2-2 | . | TRBV7-9 | . | TGTGCCAGCATCCCCGGGTCCGCCACCGGGGAGCTGTTTTTT | CASIPGSATGELFF
TRBJ1-2 | . | TRBV6-1 | TRBD1 | TGTGCCAGCAGTGGCAGGGACAGGGCTTATGGCTACACCTTC | CASSGRDRAYGYTF
TRBJ1-1 | few | TRBV6-5 | . | TGTGCCAGCAGTTACCCCTGGTCGGGGAACACTGAAGCTTTCTTT | CASSYPWSGNTEAFF
TRBJ2-3 | . | TRBV10-1 | TRBD2 | TGCGCCAGCAGTGAGTCGCTCGATTCGGGAGGCCCAGCAGATACGCAGTATTTT | CASSESLDSGGPADTQYF
TRBJ1-3 | . | TRBV6-7 | . | TGTGCCAGCAGGAGGACAGACTCTGGAAACACCATATATTTT | CASRRTDSGNTIYF
TRBJ1-5 | . | TRBV6-1 | . | TGTGCCAGCAGTACAGGGTCAACAAGTCAGCCCCAGCATTTT | CASSTGSTSQPQHF
TRBJ2-7 | . | TRBV11-2 | . | TGTGCCAGCAGCTTAAGCCTTTCCTACGAGCAGTACTTC | CASSLSLSYEQYF
TRBJ2-5 | once | TRBV11-2 | TRBD2 | TGTGCCAGCAGACTAGCGCCTTTGGAGACCCAGTACTTC | CASRLAPLETQYF
TRBJ2-1 | . | TRBV18 | TRBD2 | TGTGCCAGCTCACTAGCGGGAGACCCCTACAATGAGCAGTTCTTC | CASSLAGDPYNEQFF
TRBJ2-1 | . | TRBV28 | TRBD2 | TGTGCCAGCAGCTCCTACCTAGCGGGAGGCTACAATGAGCAGTTCTTC | CASSSYLAGGYNEQFF
TRBJ1-2 | . | TRBV6-1 | . | TGTGCCAGCAGTGAAGAGCGGGCAGAATTCGGCTATGGCTACACCTTC | CASSEERAEFGYGYTF
TRBJ1-5 | . | TRBV28 | TRBD1 | TGTGCCAGCAGTACTCGGACAGGGGCTGGATCCCAGCATTTT | CASSTRTGAGSQHF
TRBJ2-1 | . | TRBV10-2 | TRBD2 | TGCGCCGTCCTAGGGGCGGCTAGCGGGCCCTACAATGAGCAGTTCTTC | CAVLGAASGPYNEQFF
TRBJ1-1 | . | TRBV19 | TRBD1 | TGTGCCAGTAGCCTAACCGGGACAGGGTTTAACACTGAAGCTTTCTTT | CASSLTGTGFNTEAFF
TRBJ2-1 | . | TRBV9 | TRBD2 | TGTGCCAGCAGCCCGGGGACTAGCGACTACAATGAGCAGTTCTTC | CASSPGTSDYNEQFF
TRBJ2-2 | once | TRBV4-1 | TRBD2 | TGCGCCAGCAGCCAAGACCCCTCAGGACTAGCGGGAGGAGACACCGGGGAGCTGTTTTTT | CASSQDPSGLAGGDTGELFF
TRBJ2-3 | . | TRBV10-2 | . | TGCGCCAGCAGTGAGTCGTGGGCTAGCACAGATACGCAGTATTTT | CASSESWASTDTQYF
TRBJ2-1 | . | TRBV7-2 | TRBD1 | TGTGCCAGCAGCCCAAGGGACAGCAGGGATGAGCAGTTCTTC | CASSPRDSRDEQFF
TRBJ1-1 | . | TRBV2 | TRBD1 | TGTGCCAGCTACGGGACAGGGGAACTGGGGAACACTGAAGCTTTCTTT | CASYGTGELGNTEAFF
TRBJ2-7 | few | TRBV2 | . | TGTGCCAGCAGTGAGAGGCAGCTCCCCTACGAGCAGTACTTC | CASSERQLPYEQYF
TRBJ2-5 | . | TRBV9 | TRBD2 | TGTGCCAGCACAAAATCTAGCGGAGTCGGGGAGACCCAGTACTTC | CASTKSSGVGETQYF
TRBJ1-1 | . | TRBV13 | . | TGTGCCAGCAGCCTCGGACAGTACACTGAAGCTTTCTTT | CASSLGQYTEAFF
TRBJ2-5 | . | TRBV28 | TRBD2 | TGTGCCAGCAGCCCTAGACTAGCGGGAGGGAGGGAGACCCAGTACTTC | CASSPRLAGGRETQYF
TRBJ2-1 | once | TRBV10-3 | . | TGTGCCACCCGGGGTTCCCCCTACAATGAGCAGTTCTTC | CATRGSPYNEQFF
TRBJ1-4 | once | TRBV25-1 | . | TGTGCCAGCAGCACAACTAATGAAAAACTGTTTTTT | CASSTTNEKLFF
TRBJ1-1 | . | TRBV10-1 | . | TGCGCCAGCAGTGGCCCGGGAGCCACTGAAGCTTTCTTT | CASSGPGATEAFF